The 16 T cell receptor beta chains listed next were all sequenced from one sample in a study of OX40 agonist ivuxolimab in advanced cancers. Some clones are missing from TCRdb's copy, which holds only in-frame ones; the method was immunoSEQ multiplex PCR. Among about 72,000 clones listed, 85% to 90% were seen once. Sequencing was performed on CD4+ or CD8+ T cells sorted from blood, taken in a trial of the OX40 agonist ivuxolimab. Every receptor here comes from an adult with an advanced solid tumor such as melanoma, head and neck, liver or kidney cancer.

Of note for this clone: The sample holds other DNA sequences that translate to the same CDR3. The chain joins TRBV27 to TRBJ2-7, with D perhaps matching TRBD2 (6 bases). CDR3 length equals 10 residues. V was shortened by 8 bases and J by 4 bases, with 6 bases between the two germline ends. From germline, CDR1 is MNHEY and CDR2 SMNVEV (reference sequence). The chain's CDR3 is CASGRYEQYF. Written as DNA, the CDR3 is TGTGCCAGCGGGAGGTACGAGCAGTACTTC.

This chain connects TRBV7-2 to TRBJ2-7; possible D gene TRBD2, 6 bases. From germline, CDR1 is SGHTA and CDR2 FQGNSA. The CDR3 is 13 residues long. Trimming cost V 3 bases and J 2 bases, with 8 bases left between them. CDR3 nucleotide sequence: TGTGCCAGCAGCTTCCCGGGGGCCTACGAGCAGTACTTC. This translates into CASSFPGAYEQYF.

The V and J genes are TRBV11-3 and TRBJ1-3; D might be TRBD1 (5 bases). The germline V gene has CDR1 SGHNT and CDR2 YENEEA. The CDR3 totals 16 residues. Trimming left V 1 base short and J 1 base short, with 11 bases between. CDR3: CASSLVQGVSGNTIYF. CDR3 in DNA: TGTGCCAGCAGCTTAGTCCAGGGAGTATCTGGAAACACCATATATTTT.

The chain is built from TRBV7-8 and TRBJ1-5; D is uncertain. Germline V gene lookup returns CDR1 SGHVS and CDR2 FQNEAQ. V gave up 1 base and J gave up 3 bases, with 7 bases separating them. The CDR3 spans 14 residues. CDR3 bases: TGTGCCAGCAGCTTAGGGCAGCCCAATCAGCCCCAGCATTTT. Translation gives CASSLGQPNQPQHF.

V gene TRBV10-3 combines with J gene TRBJ1-1, with TRBD1 as a possible D gene (6 bases). The CDR3 totals 16 residues. V dropped 3 bases and J dropped 4 bases, with 18 bases sitting between them. CDR1 is ENHRY and CDR2 is SYGVKD in the germline V gene. The CDR3 sequence is CAISENIQGPVTEAFF. The CDR3 DNA reads as TGTGCCATCAGTGAAAATATACAGGGCCCGGTCACTGAAGCTTTCTTT.

The CDR3 nucleotides are TGTGCCAGTAGTATAGGGCAGGGTAGCGGCTACACCTTC. This encodes CASSIGQGSGYTF. The J gene is TRBJ1-2, the V gene TRBV19; perhaps TRBD1 as D (5 bases). Germline loops: CDR1 LNHDA, CDR2 SQIVND (reference sequence). Trimming stripped 1 base from V and 8 bases from J, with 11 bases between. The CDR3 has 13 residues.

This rearrangement joins TRBV20-1 to TRBJ1-1; D gene ambiguous. From germline, CDR1 is DFQATT and CDR2 SNEGSKA (reference sequence). The CDR3 runs to 11 residues. Trimming pared 0 bases from V and 5 bases from J, leaving 4 bases between. The CDR3 here is CSARDNTEAFF. The CDR3 coding sequence is TGCAGTGCTAGAGATAATACTGAAGCTTTCTTT.

The rearrangement uses TRBV5-1 and TRBJ2-3; D might be TRBD1 or TRBD2, each matching 5 bases. V lost 6 bases and J 0 bases, leaving 11 bases between the germline ends. The CDR3 covers 14 residues. The germline V gene encodes CDR1 SGHRS and CDR2 YFSETQ. The DNA of the CDR3 is TGCGCCAGCACACCTCGGGACAGCACAGATACGCAGTATTTT. This gives the protein CASTPRDSTDTQYF.

The rearrangement uses TRBV9 and TRBJ1-3; D not resolved. V was clipped by 3 bases and J by 2 bases, with 12 bases between them. Per the germline V gene, CDR1 is SGDLS and CDR2 is YYNGEE. The CDR3 has 15 residues. The CDR3 loop is CASSARTDPGNTIYF. CDR3 nucleotide sequence: TGTGCCAGCAGCGCGAGGACGGATCCTGGAAACACCATATATTTT.

The rearrangement uses TRBV18 and TRBJ2-1, with D perhaps assigned TRBD1 or TRBD2 (7 bases each). Trimming removed 3 bases at V and 8 bases at J, with 20 bases between. Germline CDR1 KGHSH, CDR2 LQKENI. This CDR3 contains 16 residues. CDR3 protein: CASSPNSQGTMDEQFF. The CDR3 nucleotides read TGTGCCAGCTCACCTAACTCACAGGGGACTATGGATGAGCAGTTCTTC.

The CDR3 bases are TGCGCCAGCAGCCAAGATGTTGCAGATACGCAGTATTTT. Its translation: CASSQDVADTQYF. The rearrangement links TRBV4-1 to TRBJ2-3; no firm D call. The ends were cut back, 0 bases at V and 4 bases at J, with 5 bases in the middle. The CDR3 is made up of 13 amino acids. Germline values: CDR1 MGHRA, CDR2 YSYEKL.

J is TRBJ2-2 and V is TRBV28; D remains ambiguous. V was shortened by 8 bases and J by 7 bases, with 17 bases between the two germline ends. From germline, CDR1 is MDHEN and CDR2 SYDVKM. The CDR3 totals 14 residues. CDR3 sequence (DNA): TGTGCCAGCGCGACTCAAATGTTGGTCGGGGAGCTGTTTTTT. Translation gives CASATQMLVGELFF.

The chain recombines TRBV5-1 with TRBJ2-7; D gene uncertain. V was trimmed by 4 bases and J by 3 bases, leaving 5 bases between them. CDR1 SGHRS and CDR2 YFSETQ come from the germline V gene. This CDR3 has 11 residues. The CDR3 DNA reads as TGCGCCAGCAGCACAAGCTACGAGCAGTACTTC. It is translated as CASSTSYEQYF.

The chain carries TRBV2 and TRBJ2-5; D is ambiguous. V lost 2 bases, J lost 7 bases, and 11 bases lay in between. The CDR3 extends over 13 amino acids. CDR1 SNHLY and CDR2 FYNNEI come from the germline V gene. The CDR3 nucleotides are TGTGCCAGCAGTGAATCATTTGATTGGACCCAGTACTTC. Amino acid sequence: CASSESFDWTQYF.

The rearrangement uses TRBV2 and TRBJ2-7; perhaps TRBD1 as D (5 bases). Trimming stripped 8 bases from V and 6 bases from J, with 17 bases between. Per the germline V gene, CDR1 is SNHLY and CDR2 is FYNNEI. This CDR3 has 13 amino acids. CDR3 amino acids: CASWLGLGREQYF. CDR3 in DNA: TGTGCCAGCTGGCTTGGTCTGGGGCGCGAGCAGTACTTC. Together with reference TRBV2 and TRBJ2-7, the CDR3 gives the full variable domain: EPEVTQTPSHQVTQMGQEVILRCVPISNHLYFYWYRQILGQKVEFLVSFYNNEISEKSEIFDDQFSVERPDGSNFTLKIRSTKLEDSAMYFCASWLGLGREQYFGPGTRLTVT.

A single count supports this clone. This chain uses TRBV7-9 with TRBJ2-7, with 9 bases fitting TRBD1. The CDR3 is 15 residues long. Trimming removed 0 bases from V and 5 bases from J; junction bases left unmatched: 5. Germline V gives CDR1 SEHNR, CDR2 FQNEAQ (reference sequence). The CDR3 region has the DNA TGTGCCAGCAGCTTAGCTGGACAGGGGTGGGACGAGCAGTACTTC. This codes for CASSLAGQGWDEQYF.